One and the same sample provided the 6 T cell receptor beta chains below, sequenced in a study of graft-versus-host responses after intestinal transplantation. These receptors lack a known antigen. Profiled with immunoSEQ multiplex PCR; TCRdb holds only in-frame clones, not every one. The profile covers roughly 110,000 clones, with roughly 86% appearing a single time and 0.71% taken by the ten largest. The material was unstimulated CD4+ T cells sorted from spleen or lymph node cells, obtained before transplant. These receptor sequences come from a human donor who was the organ donor for an intestinal transplant.

V usage is TRBV7-6 and J usage is TRBJ1-6; D is ambiguous. V lost 5 bases and J 5 bases, leaving 10 bases between the germline ends. The germline V gene has CDR1 SGHVS and CDR2 FNYEAQ. There are 14 residues in the CDR3. The CDR3 spells CASSLDVDNSPLHF. The CDR3 DNA sequence: TGTGCCAGCAGCCTGGACGTGGATAATTCACCCCTCCACTTT.

The chain has TRBV2 and TRBJ1-1, with TRBD1 as a possible D gene (5 bases). V was cut by 3 bases and J by 5 bases, with 10 bases left in between. CDR3 length equals 13 residues. CDR1 and CDR2 (germline): SNHLY, FYNNEI. CDR3 in DNA: TGTGCCAGCAGTGATAACGGGGGTACTGAAGCTTTCTTT. Translation: CASSDNGGTEAFF.

This rearrangement joins TRBV5-1 to TRBJ2-5; 10 bases fit TRBD1. The CDR3 runs 14 residues. Trimming removed 3 bases from V and 7 bases from J; junction bases left unmatched: 6. Germline CDR1 and CDR2: SGHRS and YFSETQ. The CDR3 reads CASSSGGQGVTQYF. The CDR3 nucleotides read TGCGCCAGCAGCTCGGGTGGACAGGGGGTGACCCAGTACTTC.

For this clone: This CDR3 is also generated by other DNA sequences in the sample. V usage is TRBV7-2 and J usage is TRBJ2-1; a weak D match, TRBD2 (7 bases). Germline V gives CDR1 SGHTA, CDR2 FQGNSA. The ends were cut back, 4 bases at V and 5 bases at J, with 24 bases in the middle. CDR3 length: 18 amino acids. The CDR3, as DNA: TGTGCCAGCAGCTCTAAGTTGGGTTCTGCGGGGGCGGACAATGAGCAGTTCTTC. Protein product: CASSSKLGSAGADNEQFF.

The CDR3 nucleotides are TGTGCCAGCAGCTCGGCCATCCTCTTAGGGGAGACCCAGTACTTC. Encoded protein: CASSSAILLGETQYF. The chain uses TRBV7-9 and TRBJ2-5, with D unresolved. Germline V lookup: CDR1 SEHNR, CDR2 FQNEAQ (reference sequence). Trimming left V 4 bases short and J 5 bases short, with 17 bases between. The CDR3 has 15 residues.

The chain couples TRBV6-6 to TRBJ1-2; D is perhaps TRBD1 (5 bases). CDR3 length equals 11 residues. Germline V gene data show CDR1 as MNHNY and CDR2 as SVGAGI (reference sequence). V was cut by 6 bases and J by 8 bases, with 10 bases left in between. The CDR3 spells CASSKGEGYTF. CDR3 DNA sequence: TGTGCCAGCAGCAAAGGGGAGGGCTACACCTTC.